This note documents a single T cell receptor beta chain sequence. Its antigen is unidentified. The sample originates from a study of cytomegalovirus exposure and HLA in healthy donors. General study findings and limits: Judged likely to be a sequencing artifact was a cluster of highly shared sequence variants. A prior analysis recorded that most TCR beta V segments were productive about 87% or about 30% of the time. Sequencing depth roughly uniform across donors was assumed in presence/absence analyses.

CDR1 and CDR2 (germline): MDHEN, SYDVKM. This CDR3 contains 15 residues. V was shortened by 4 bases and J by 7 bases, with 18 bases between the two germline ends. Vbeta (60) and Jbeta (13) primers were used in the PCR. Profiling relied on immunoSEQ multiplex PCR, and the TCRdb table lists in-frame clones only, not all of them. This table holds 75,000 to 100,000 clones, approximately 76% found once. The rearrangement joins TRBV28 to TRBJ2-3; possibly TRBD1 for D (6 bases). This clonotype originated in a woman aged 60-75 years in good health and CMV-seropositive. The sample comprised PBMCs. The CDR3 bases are TGTGCCAGCAGTTCAGGGGCCACAGGGCCTCATACGCAGTATTTT. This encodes CASSSGATGPHTQYF.